This entry lists 10 T cell receptor beta chains sequenced from one sample in a study of T cell changes during pregnancy in multiple sclerosis. The repertoire was sequenced with immunoSEQ multiplex PCR; TCRdb's copy has only in-frame clones and lacks some. Of roughly 89,000 clones detected, 85% to 95% appear once; the ten largest clones hold over 3.5%. Sequencing was performed on peripheral blood, taken in the first trimester of pregnancy. The receptor source for this set is a female donor with multiple sclerosis, enrolled in a pregnancy study.

The chain couples TRBV6-1 to TRBJ2-5, with D possibly matching TRBD2 (6 bases). The length of the CDR3 is 12 residues. The V end lost 6 bases, the J end lost 4 bases, and 9 bases lay between the germline ends. Germline assignment: CDR1 MNHNS and CDR2 SASEGT. The CDR3 DNA reads TGTGCCAGCAGGGGGGGTTCAGAGACCCAGTACTTC. Protein: CASRGGSETQYF.

The chain couples TRBV25-1 to TRBJ1-1; TRBD1 aligns across 7 bases. The CDR3 has 12 amino acids. With 6 bases clipped from V and 7 bases from J, the junction kept 5 bases outside the gene matches. CDR1 and CDR2 (germline): MGHDK, SYGVNS. CDR3 nucleotide sequence: TGTGCCAGCAGGGCGTGGACAGGTGAAGCTTTCTTT. Protein product: CASRAWTGEAFF.

The chain employs TRBV6-5 and TRBJ1-2; 7 positions match TRBD1. The V gene's germline CDR1 is MNHEY and CDR2 SVGAGI. After removal of 5 bases from V and 5 bases from J, the junction contained 5 bases not matched to a gene. The CDR3 loop spans 13 amino acids. The CDR3 here is CASSRTRGYGYTF. The CDR3 DNA reads TGTGCCAGCAGTCGGACCAGGGGGTATGGCTACACCTTC.

This clone appeared a single time. This sequence joins TRBV10-3 and TRBJ2-2; TRBD2 agrees at 8 bases. CDR3 size: 17 residues. V dropped 7 bases and J dropped 4; count of bases not matched to a gene: 14. Germline CDR1 is ENHRY and CDR2 is SYGVKD. CDR3 loop: CAIKINRVGTSTGELFF. The DNA for the CDR3 is TGTGCCATCAAAATAAACAGGGTCGGGACTAGCACCGGGGAGCTGTTTTTT.

The CDR3 reads CASSDSNSGSYGYTF. The CDR3 coding sequence is TGTGCCAGCAGTGACTCAAATTCCGGGAGCTATGGCTACACCTTC. The chain joins TRBV6-4 to TRBJ1-2; D is unresolved. The germline V gene encodes CDR1 MRHNA and CDR2 SNTAGT. The CDR3 length is 15 residues. V was pared by 0 bases and J by 4 bases, with 12 bases between.

The chain uses TRBV5-6 and TRBJ2-5; TRBD1 aligns across 11 bases. V lost 4 bases to trimming and J lost 2 bases; unmatched junction nucleotides: 4. Germline V gives CDR1 SGHDT, CDR2 YYEEEE. This CDR3 has 15 residues. The CDR3 here is CASSVGQGVQETQYF. DNA for the CDR3: TGTGCCAGCAGCGTGGGACAGGGGGTTCAAGAGACCCAGTACTTC.

The chain recombines TRBV5-6 with TRBJ1-2; TRBD1 agrees at 7 bases. This CDR3 spans 15 amino acids. The V gene end was trimmed by 3 bases and the J gene end by 0 bases; junction bases not matched to a gene: 5. From germline, CDR1 is SGHDT and CDR2 YYEEEE. The CDR3 loop reads CASSSATGTNYGYTF. The DNA for the CDR3 is TGTGCCAGCAGCTCGGCGACAGGGACTAACTATGGCTACACCTTC.

The gene calls are TRBV15 and TRBJ2-3, with D maybe TRBD1 (5 bases). The length of the CDR3 is 14 residues. The V and J ends lost 0 bases and 6 bases respectively, with 10 bases between them. Germline CDR1 LNHNV, CDR2 YYDKDF (reference sequence). CDR3 sequence reads: CATSRDYRGDTQYF. DNA for the CDR3: TGTGCCACCAGCAGAGACTATAGGGGTGATACGCAGTATTTT.

V gene TRBV18 combines with J gene TRBJ2-3; tentative D call: TRBD2 (7 bases). The CDR3 consists of 15 residues. Trimming left V 1 base short and J 1 base short, with 9 bases between. Germline CDR1 is KGHSH and CDR2 is LQKENI. The CDR3, as DNA: TGTGCCAGCTCACCACGCGGGGGCCGCACAGATACGCAGTATTTT. Encoded protein: CASSPRGGRTDTQYF. The full variable domain, with the rest looked up from reference TRBV18 and TRBJ2-3, is NAGVMQNPRHLVRRRGQEARLRCSPMKGHSHVYWYRQLPEEGLKFMVYLQKENIIDESGMPKERFSAEFPKEGPSILRIQQVVRGDSAAYFCASSPRGGRTDTQYFGPGTRLTVL.

The V call is TRBV7-3, the J call TRBJ1-1; a weak D match, TRBD1 (5 bases). With 5 bases removed from V and 3 bases from J, the gap between germline ends came to 13 bases. The CDR3 covers 14 residues. Germline lookup yields CDR1 SGHTA and CDR2 FQGTGA. CDR3 sequence reads: CASSTAGVDTEAFF. Written as DNA, the CDR3 is TGTGCCAGCAGCACCGCGGGGGTTGACACTGAAGCTTTCTTT.